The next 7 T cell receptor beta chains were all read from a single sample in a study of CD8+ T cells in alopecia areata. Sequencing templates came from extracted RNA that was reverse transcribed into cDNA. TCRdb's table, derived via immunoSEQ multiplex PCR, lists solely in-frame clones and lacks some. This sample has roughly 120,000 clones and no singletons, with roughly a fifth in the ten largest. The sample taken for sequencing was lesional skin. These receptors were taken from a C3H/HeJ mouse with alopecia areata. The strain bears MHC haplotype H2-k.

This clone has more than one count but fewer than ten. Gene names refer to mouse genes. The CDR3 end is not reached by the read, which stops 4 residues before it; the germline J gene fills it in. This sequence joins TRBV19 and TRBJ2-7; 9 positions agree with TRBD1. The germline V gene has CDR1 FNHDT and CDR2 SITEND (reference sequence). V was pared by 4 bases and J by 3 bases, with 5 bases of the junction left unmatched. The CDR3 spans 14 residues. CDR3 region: CASSLPTGGYEQYF. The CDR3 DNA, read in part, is TGTGCCAGCAGTCTCCCGACAGGGGGCTAT.

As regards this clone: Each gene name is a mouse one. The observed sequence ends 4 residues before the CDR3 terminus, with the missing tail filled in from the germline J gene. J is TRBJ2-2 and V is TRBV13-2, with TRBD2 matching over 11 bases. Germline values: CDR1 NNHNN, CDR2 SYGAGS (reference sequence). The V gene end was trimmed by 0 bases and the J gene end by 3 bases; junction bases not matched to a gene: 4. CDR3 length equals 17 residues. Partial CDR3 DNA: TGTGCCAGCGGTGATGCAGAGGACTGGGGGGACACCGGG. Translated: CASGDAEDWGDTG. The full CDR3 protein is CASGDAEDWGDTGQLYF.

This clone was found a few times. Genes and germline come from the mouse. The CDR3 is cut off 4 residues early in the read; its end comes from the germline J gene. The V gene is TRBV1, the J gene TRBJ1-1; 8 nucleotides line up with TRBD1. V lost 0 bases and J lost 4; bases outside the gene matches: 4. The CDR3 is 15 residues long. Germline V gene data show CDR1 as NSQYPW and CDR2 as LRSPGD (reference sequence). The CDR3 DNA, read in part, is TGCACCTGCAGTGCAGATGCAGGGGGCGTCACA. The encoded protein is CTCSADAGGVT. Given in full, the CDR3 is CTCSADAGGVTEVFF.

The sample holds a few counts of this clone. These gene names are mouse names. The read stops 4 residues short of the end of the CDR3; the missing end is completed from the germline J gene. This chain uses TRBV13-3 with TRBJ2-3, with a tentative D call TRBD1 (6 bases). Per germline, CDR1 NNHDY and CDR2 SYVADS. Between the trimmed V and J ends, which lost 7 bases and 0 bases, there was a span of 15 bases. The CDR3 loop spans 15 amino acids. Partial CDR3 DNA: TGTGCCAGCCAACTAGGGGGAACTAGTGCAGAA. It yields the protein CASQLGGTSAE. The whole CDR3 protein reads CASQLGGTSAETLYF.

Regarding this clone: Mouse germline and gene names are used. This CDR3 reads CTCSPHWGGEYEQYF. The part of the CDR3 DNA that was read is TGCACCTGCAGTCCCCACTGGGGGGGCGAGTAT. The V gene is TRBV1, the J gene TRBJ2-7, with 11 positions matching TRBD2. Coverage ceases 4 residues before the CDR3 finishes, and the germline J gene fills in the end. CDR1 NSQYPW and CDR2 LRSPGD come from the germline V gene (reference sequence). CDR3 length: 15 amino acids.

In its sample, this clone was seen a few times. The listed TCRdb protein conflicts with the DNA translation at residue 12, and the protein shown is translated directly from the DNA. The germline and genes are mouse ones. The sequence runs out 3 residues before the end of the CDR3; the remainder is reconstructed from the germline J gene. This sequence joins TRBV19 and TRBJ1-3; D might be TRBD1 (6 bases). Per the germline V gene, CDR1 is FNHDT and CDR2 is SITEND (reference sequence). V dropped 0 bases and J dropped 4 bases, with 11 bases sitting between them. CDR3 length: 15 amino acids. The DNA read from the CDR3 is TGTGCCAGCAGTATAGCTGGGGGGCCGGGAAATACG. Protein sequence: CASSIAGGPGNT. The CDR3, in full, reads CASSIAGGPGNTLYF.

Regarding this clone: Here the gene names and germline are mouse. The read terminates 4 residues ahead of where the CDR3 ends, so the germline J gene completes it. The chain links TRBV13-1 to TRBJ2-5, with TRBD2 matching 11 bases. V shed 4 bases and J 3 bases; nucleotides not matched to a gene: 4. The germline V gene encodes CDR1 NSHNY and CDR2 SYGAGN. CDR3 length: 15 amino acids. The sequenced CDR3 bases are TGTGCCAGCAGTCCTGACTGGGGGGGTCAAGAC. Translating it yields CASSPDWGGQD. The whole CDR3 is CASSPDWGGQDTQYF.